Sequencing of this TCR beta chain was carried out in a study of blood T cells in healthy people across ages. Findings and limits, study-wide: It was found that TCR beta diversity correlated strongly with the percentage of naive T cells.

The CDR3 spans 12 residues. CDR1 is KGHDR and CDR2 is SFDVKD in the germline V gene. Sample-barcoded 5' priming and a J-beta primer mix drove a second PCR of roughly 6 to 12 cycles. MiXCR was run by TCRdb on the 5' RACE reads, yielding one entry per CDR3 protein. Among approximately 1.5 million distinct CDR3 sequences listed, 30% to 35% were seen once. As to this clonotype: The antigen remains unidentified. The junction differs from germline at one of its ends, possibly a read error.

This clonotype originated in a woman in her 30s in good health. The rearrangement joins TRBV24-1 to TRBJ2-4; unclear D gene. Sequenced sample: blood. CDR3 sequence reads: CATNDLSQIQYF. CDR3 sequence (DNA): TGTGCCACCAATGATTTAAGCCAAATTCAGTACTTC.